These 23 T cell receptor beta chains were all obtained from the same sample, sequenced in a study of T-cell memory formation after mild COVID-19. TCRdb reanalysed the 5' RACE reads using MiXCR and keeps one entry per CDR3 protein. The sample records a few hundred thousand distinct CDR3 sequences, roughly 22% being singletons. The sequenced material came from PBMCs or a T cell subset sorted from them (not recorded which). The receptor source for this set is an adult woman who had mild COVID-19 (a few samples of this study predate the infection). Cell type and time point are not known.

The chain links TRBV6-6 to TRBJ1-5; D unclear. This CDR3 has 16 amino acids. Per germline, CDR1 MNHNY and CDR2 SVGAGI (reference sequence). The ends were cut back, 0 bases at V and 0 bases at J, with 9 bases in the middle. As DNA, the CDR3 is TGTGCCAGCAGTTACTCGGGGATACATAGCAATCAGCCCCAGCATTTT. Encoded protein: CASSYSGIHSNQPQHF.

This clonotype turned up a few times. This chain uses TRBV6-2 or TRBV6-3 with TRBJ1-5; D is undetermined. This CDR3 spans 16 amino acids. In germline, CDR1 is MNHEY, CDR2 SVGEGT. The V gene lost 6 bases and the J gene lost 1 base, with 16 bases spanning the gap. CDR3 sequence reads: CASSRYRAVSNQPQHF. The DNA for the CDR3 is TGTGCCAGCAGCCGCTACCGTGCGGTGAGCAATCAGCCCCAGCATTTT.

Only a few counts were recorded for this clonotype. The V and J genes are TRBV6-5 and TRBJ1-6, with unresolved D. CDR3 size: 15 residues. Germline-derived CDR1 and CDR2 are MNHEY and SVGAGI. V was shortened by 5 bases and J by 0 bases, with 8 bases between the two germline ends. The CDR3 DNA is TGTGCCAGCAGTGCAGTGAGCTCCTATAATTCACCCCTCCACTTT. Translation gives CASSAVSSYNSPLHF.

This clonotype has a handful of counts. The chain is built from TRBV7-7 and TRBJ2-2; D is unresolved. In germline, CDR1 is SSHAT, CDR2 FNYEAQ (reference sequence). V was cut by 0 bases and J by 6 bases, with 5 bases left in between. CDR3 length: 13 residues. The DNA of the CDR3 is TGTGCCAGCAGCTTAGCAGGGTCCGGGGAGCTGTTTTTT. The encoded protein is CASSLAGSGELFF. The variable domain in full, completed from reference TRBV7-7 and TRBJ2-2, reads GAGVSQSPRYKVTKRGQDVTLRCDPISSHATLYWYQQALGQGPEFLTYFNYEAQPDKSGLPSDRFSAERPEGSISTLTIQRTEQRDSAMYRCASSLAGSGELFFGEGSRLTVL.

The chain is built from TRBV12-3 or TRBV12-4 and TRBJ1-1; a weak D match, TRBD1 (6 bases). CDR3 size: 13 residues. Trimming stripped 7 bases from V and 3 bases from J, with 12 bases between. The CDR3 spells CASKNRVHTEAFF. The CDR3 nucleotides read TGTGCCAGCAAGAACAGGGTTCACACTGAAGCTTTCTTT.

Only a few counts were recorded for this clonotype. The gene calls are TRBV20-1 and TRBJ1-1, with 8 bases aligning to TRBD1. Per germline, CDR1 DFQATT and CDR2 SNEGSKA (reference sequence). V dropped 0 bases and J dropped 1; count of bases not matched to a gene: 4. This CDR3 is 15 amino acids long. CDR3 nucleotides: TGCAGTGCTAGAGAGCACAGGGGGAGGAACACTGAAGCTTTCTTT. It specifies CSAREHRGRNTEAFF.

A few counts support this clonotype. For the CDR3, the DNA is TGTGCCAGTCGTTCGGTGGATCTAGCGGGGGGGCTGTCCTACAATGAGCAGTTCTTC. Amino acids: CASRSVDLAGGLSYNEQFF. The chain links TRBV2 to TRBJ2-1, with 12 bases identical to TRBD2. The germline CDR1 and CDR2 sequences are SNHLY and FYNNEI. The CDR3 extends over 19 amino acids. V gave up 9 bases and J gave up 1 base; unmatched junction bases: 16.

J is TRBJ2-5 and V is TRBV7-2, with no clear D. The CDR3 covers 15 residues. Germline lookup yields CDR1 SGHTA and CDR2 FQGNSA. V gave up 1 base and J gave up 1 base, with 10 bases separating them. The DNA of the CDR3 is TGTGCCAGCAGCTTAGGCGCAGTGGGCCAAGAGACCCAGTACTTC. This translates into CASSLGAVGQETQYF.

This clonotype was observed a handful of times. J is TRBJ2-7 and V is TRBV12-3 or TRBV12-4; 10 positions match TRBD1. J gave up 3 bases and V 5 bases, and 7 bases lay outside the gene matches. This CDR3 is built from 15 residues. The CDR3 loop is CASSPRGTGDYEQYF. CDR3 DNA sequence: TGTGCCAGCAGTCCCCGCGGGACAGGGGACTACGAGCAGTACTTC.

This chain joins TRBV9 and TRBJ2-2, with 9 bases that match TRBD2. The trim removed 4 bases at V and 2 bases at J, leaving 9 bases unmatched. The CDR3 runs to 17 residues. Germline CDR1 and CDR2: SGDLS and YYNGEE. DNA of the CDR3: TGTGCCAGCAGCTCTACCTTAGCGGGGGTTAACACCGGGGAGCTGTTTTTT. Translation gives CASSSTLAGVNTGELFF.

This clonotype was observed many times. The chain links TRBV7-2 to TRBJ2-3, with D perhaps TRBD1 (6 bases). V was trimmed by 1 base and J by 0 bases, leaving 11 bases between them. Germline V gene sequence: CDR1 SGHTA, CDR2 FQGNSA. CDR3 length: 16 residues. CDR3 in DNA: TGTGCCAGCAGCTTAGTGGACAGACTTAGCACAGATACGCAGTATTTT. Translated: CASSLVDRLSTDTQYF.

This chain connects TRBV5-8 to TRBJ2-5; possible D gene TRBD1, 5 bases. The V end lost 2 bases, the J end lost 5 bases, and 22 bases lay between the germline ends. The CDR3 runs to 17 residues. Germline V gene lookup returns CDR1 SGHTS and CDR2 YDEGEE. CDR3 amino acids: CASSFRFGPGLQETQYF. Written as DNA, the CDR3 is TGTGCCAGCAGCTTTCGATTCGGCCCAGGGCTACAGGAGACCCAGTACTTC.

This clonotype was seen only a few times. The DNA of the CDR3 is TGCAGTGCTAATGGATACCGATACAATGAGCAGTTCTTC. The encoded protein is CSANGYRYNEQFF. The gene calls are TRBV20-1 and TRBJ2-1; no clear D. The CDR3 runs to 13 residues. V was cut by 4 bases and J by 4 bases, with 11 bases left in between. Per germline, CDR1 DFQATT and CDR2 SNEGSKA (reference sequence).

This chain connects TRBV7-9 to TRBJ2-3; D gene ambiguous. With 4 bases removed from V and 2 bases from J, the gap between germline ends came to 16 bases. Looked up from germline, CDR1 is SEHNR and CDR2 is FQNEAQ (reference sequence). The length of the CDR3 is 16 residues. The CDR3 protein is CASSYPYLLDTDTQYF. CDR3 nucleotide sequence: TGTGCCAGCAGCTACCCTTACCTCCTCGACACAGATACGCAGTATTTT.

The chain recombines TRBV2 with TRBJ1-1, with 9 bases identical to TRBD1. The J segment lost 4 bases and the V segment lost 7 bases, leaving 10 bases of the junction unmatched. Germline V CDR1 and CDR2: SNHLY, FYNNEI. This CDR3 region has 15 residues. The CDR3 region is CASKEQGAWGTEAFF. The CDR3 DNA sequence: TGTGCCAGCAAGGAACAGGGGGCTTGGGGCACTGAAGCTTTCTTT.

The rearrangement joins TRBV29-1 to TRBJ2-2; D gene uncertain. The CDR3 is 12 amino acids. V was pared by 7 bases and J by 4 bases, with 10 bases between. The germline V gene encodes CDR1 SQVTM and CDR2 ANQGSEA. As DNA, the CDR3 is TGCAGCGCCCGCGCGCCCACCGGGGAGCTGTTTTTT. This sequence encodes CSARAPTGELFF.

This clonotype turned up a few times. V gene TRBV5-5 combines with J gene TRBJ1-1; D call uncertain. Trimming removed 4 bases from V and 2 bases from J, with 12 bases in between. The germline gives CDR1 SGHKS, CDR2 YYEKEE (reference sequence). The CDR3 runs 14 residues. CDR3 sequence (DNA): TGTGCCAGCAGCCACGACACAGTCAACACTGAAGCTTTCTTT. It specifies CASSHDTVNTEAFF.

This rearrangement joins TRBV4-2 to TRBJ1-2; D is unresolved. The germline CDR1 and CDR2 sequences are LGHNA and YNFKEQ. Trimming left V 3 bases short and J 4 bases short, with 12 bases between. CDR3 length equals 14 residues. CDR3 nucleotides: TGTGCCAGCAGCCACCGGGAGCATCCCTATGGCTACACCTTC. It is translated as CASSHREHPYGYTF.

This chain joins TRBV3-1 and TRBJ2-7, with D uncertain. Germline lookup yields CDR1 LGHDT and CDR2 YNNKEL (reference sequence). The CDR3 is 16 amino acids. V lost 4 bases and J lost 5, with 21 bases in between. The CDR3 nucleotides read TGTGCCAGCAGCCTCCGTCGAGCCGCCAGTCCTGACGAGCAGTACTTC. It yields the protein CASSLRRAASPDEQYF.

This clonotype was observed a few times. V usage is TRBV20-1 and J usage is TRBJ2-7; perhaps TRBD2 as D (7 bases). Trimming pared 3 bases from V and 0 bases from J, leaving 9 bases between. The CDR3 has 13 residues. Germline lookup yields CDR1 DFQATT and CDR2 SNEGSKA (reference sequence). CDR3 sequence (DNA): TGCAGTGCTAGGCGGGGGCTCTCCTACGAGCAGTACTTC. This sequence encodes CSARRGLSYEQYF.

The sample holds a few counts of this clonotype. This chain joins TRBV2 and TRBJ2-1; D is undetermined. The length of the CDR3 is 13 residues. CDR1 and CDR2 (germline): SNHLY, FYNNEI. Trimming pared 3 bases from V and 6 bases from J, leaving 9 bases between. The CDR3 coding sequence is TGTGCCAGCAGTGACTGGCGATCCAATGAGCAGTTCTTC. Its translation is CASSDWRSNEQFF.

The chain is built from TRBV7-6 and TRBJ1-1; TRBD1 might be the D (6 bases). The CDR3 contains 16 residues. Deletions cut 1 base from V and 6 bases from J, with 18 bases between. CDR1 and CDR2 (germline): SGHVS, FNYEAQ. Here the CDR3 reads CASSLGSGAPRAEAFF. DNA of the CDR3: TGTGCCAGCAGCTTAGGGTCAGGGGCCCCTCGGGCTGAAGCTTTCTTT.

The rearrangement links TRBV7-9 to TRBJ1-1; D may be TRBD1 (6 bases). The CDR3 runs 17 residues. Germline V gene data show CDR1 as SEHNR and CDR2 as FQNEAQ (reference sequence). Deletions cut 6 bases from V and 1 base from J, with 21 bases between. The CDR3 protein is CASRPTGTTKPNTEAFF. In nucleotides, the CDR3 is TGTGCCAGCAGGCCCACCGGGACAACAAAACCGAACACTGAAGCTTTCTTT.